The sequence of this T cell receptor beta chain was determined in a study of persistence of HIV-infected CD4 T cells. Lysates of CMV-infected fibroblasts at around 9.8 ug/mL stimulated these cells. Memory cells lacking CD40L and CD69 with high CD45RO were sorted. Remarks on this clone: Antigen unknown.

Trimming at V came to 4 bases and at J to 6 bases, leaving 9 bases not matched to a gene. This CDR3 comprises 16 residues. CDR1 MGHRA and CDR2 YSYEKL come from the germline V gene. Sequencing used immunoSEQ version 4 in survey mode. The data were produced by immunoSEQ multiplex PCR, yet TCRdb's version contains in-frame clones alone and is incomplete. Of some 28,000 clones detected, around 80% appear once; the ten largest clones hold roughly 4.8%. This receptor was taken from an adult man with HIV who was CMV-seropositive. Sequenced material: CD4+ T cells sorted from PBMCs after roughly 20-hour stimulation, taken from a patient who received antiretroviral therapy. This rearrangement joins TRBV4-1 to TRBJ2-2, with TRBD2 identical over 9 bases. CDR3 nucleotides: TGCGCCAGCAGCCCCCCTGGCGGGGGGGCCGCCGGGGAGCTGTTTTTT. Amino acid sequence: CASSPPGGGAAGELFF.